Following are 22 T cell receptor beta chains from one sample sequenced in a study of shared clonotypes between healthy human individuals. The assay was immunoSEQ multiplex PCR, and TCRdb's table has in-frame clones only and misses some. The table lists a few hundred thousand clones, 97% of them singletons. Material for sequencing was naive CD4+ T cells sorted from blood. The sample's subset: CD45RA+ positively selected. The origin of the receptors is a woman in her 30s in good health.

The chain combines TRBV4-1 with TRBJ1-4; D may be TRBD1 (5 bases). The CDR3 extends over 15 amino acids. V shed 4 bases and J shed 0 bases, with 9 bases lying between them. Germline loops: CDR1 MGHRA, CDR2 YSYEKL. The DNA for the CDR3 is TGCGCCAGCAGCCGCACAGGCCCAACTAATGAAAAACTGTTTTTT. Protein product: CASSRTGPTNEKLFF.

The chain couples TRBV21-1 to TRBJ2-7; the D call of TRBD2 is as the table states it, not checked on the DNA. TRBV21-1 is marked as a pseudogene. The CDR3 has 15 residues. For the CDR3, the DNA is TGTGCCAGCAGCAAAGCTGGCGGGAGGGCGGGCGAGCAGTACTTC. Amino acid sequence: CASSKAGGRAGEQYF.

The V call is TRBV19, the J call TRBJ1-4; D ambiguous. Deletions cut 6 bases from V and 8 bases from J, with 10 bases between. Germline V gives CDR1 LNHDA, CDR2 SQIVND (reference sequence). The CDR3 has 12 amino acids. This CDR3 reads CASSQREEKLFF. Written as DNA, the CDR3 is TGTGCCAGTAGCCAAAGGGAGGAAAAACTGTTTTTT.

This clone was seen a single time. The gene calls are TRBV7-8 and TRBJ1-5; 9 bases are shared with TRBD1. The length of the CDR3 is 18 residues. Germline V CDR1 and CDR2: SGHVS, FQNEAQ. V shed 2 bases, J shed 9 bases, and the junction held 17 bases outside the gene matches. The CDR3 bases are TGTGCCAGCAGCTTAAGCCGGGGGGACAGGGCTCTAGCTCGGCCCCAGCATTTT. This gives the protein CASSLSRGDRALARPQHF.

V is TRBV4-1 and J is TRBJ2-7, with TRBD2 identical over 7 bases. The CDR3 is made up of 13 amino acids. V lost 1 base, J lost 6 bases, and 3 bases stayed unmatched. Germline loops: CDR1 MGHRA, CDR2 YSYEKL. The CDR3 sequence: CASSQGEGTEQYF. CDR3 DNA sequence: TGCGCCAGCAGCCAAGGGGAGGGGACCGAGCAGTACTTC.

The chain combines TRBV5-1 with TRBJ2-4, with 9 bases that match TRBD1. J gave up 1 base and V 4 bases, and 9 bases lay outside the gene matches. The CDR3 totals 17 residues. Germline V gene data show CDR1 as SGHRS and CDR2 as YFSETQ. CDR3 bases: TGCGCCAGCAGCCTACAGGGGGCAAGTGCGGCCAAAAACATTCAGTACTTC. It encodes CASSLQGASAAKNIQYF.

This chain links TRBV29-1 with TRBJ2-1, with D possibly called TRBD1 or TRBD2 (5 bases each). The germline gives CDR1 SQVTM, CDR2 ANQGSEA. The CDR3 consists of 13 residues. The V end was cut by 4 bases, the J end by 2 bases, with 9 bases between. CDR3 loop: CSVGGDPYNEQFF. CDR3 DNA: TGCAGCGTTGGAGGGGACCCCTACAATGAGCAGTTCTTC.

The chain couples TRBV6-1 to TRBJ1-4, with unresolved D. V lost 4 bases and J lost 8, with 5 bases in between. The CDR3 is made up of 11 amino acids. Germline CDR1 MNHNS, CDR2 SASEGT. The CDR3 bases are TGTGCCAGCAGTGGGGAAGAAAAACTGTTTTTT. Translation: CASSGEEKLFF.

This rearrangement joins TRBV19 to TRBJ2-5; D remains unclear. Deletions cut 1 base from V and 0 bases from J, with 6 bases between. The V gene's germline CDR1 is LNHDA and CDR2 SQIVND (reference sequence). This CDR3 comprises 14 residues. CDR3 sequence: CASSIGNYQETQYF. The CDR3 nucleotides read TGTGCCAGTAGTATAGGAAACTACCAAGAGACCCAGTACTTC.

DNA for the CDR3: TGTGCCAGTAGTATAGAGACAGAAGCTTTCTTT. Translated: CASSIETEAFF. The chain couples TRBV19 to TRBJ1-1; D not certain. Trimming pared 0 bases from V and 8 bases from J, leaving 4 bases between. Per the germline V gene, CDR1 is LNHDA and CDR2 is SQIVND (reference sequence). The CDR3 spans 11 residues.

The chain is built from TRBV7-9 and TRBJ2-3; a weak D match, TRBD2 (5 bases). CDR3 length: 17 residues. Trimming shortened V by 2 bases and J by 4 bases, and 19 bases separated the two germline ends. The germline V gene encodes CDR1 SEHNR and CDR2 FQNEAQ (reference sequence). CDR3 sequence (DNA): TGTGCCAGCAGCTTATCTCGTGCTAGCCTTGGGGCAGATACGCAGTATTTT. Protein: CASSLSRASLGADTQYF.

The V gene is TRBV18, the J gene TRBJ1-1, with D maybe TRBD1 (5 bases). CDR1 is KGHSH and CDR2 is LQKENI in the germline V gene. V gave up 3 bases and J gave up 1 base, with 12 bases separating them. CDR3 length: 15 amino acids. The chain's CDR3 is CASSPAGPGNTEAFF. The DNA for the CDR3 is TGTGCCAGCTCACCGGCAGGGCCCGGGAACACTGAAGCTTTCTTT.

CDR3 sequence: CASSLAGVYGYTF. The CDR3 coding sequence is TGTGCCAGCAGCTTAGCAGGGGTATATGGCTACACCTTC. V usage is TRBV7-9 and J usage is TRBJ1-2; perhaps TRBD1 as D (5 bases). Trimming shortened V by 0 bases and J by 5 bases, and 7 bases separated the two germline ends. CDR1 and CDR2 from the germline V gene are SEHNR and FQNEAQ (reference sequence). CDR3 length: 13 amino acids. The complete variable domain, with remaining parts taken from reference TRBV7-9 and TRBJ1-2, reads DTGVSQNPRHKITKRGQNVTFRCDPISEHNRLYWYRQTLGQGPEFLTYFQNEAQLEKSRLLSDRFSAERPKGSFSTLEIQRTEQGDSAMYLCASSLAGVYGYTFGSGTRLTVV.

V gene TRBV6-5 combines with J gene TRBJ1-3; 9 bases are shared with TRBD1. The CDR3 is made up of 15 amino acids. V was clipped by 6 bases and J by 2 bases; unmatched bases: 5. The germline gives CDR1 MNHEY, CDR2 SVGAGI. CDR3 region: CASRRGQGPGNTIYF. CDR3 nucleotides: TGTGCCAGCAGACGAGGACAGGGGCCTGGAAACACCATATATTTT.

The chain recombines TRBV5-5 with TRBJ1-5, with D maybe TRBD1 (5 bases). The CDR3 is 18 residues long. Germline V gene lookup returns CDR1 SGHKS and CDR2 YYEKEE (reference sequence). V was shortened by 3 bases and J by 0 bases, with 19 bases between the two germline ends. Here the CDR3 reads CASSSRGMGANSNQPQHF. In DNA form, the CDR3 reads TGTGCCAGCAGCTCCCGGGGGATGGGAGCGAATAGCAATCAGCCCCAGCATTTT.

The CDR3 sequence: CAWSPQAKNIQYF. CDR3 sequence (DNA): TGTGCCTGGAGCCCCCAAGCCAAAAACATTCAGTACTTC. This chain joins TRBV30 and TRBJ2-4; D not resolved. The V gene lost 3 bases and the J gene lost 0 bases, with 6 bases spanning the gap. The V gene's germline CDR1 is GTSNPN and CDR2 SVGIG (reference sequence). The CDR3 runs 13 residues.

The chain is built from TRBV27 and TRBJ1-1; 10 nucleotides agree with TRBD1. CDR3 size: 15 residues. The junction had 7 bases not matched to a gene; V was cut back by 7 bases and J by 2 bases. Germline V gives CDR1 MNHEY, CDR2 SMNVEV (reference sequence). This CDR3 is CASKTGGHPNTEAFF. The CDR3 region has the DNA TGTGCCAGCAAGACAGGGGGCCACCCAAACACTGAAGCTTTCTTT.

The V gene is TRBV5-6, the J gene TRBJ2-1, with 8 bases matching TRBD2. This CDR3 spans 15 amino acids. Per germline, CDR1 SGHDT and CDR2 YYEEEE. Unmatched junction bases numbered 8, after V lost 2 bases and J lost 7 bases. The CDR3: CASSLFAGGGNEQFF. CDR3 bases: TGTGCCAGCAGCTTATTCGCGGGAGGTGGGAATGAGCAGTTCTTC.

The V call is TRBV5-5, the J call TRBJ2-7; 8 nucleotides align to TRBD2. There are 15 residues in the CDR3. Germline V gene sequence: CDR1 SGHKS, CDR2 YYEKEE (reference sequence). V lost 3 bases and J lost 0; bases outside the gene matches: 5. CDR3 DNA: TGTGCCAGCAGCTCGGCCGGGACTAGCTCCTACGAGCAGTACTTC. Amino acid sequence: CASSSAGTSSYEQYF.

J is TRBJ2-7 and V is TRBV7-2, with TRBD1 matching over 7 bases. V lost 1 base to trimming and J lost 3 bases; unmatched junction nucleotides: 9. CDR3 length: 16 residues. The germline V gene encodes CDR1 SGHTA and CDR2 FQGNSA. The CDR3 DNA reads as TGTGCCAGCAGCTTAGGTGTGACAGGGAATTTCTACGAGCAGTACTTC. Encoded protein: CASSLGVTGNFYEQYF.

CDR3 nucleotides: TGTGCCACCAGCAGACGGACAGGGGCGGATCAGCCCCAGCATTTT. Translating gives CATSRRTGADQPQHF. The chain couples TRBV15 to TRBJ1-5, with 9 bases aligning to TRBD1. In germline, CDR1 is LNHNV, CDR2 YYDKDF (reference sequence). This CDR3 is 15 amino acids long. The junction had 4 bases not matched to a gene; V was cut back by 2 bases and J by 5 bases. Full variable domain (missing parts from reference TRBV15 and TRBJ1-5): DAMVIQNPRYQVTQFGKPVTLSCSQTLNHNVMYWYQQKSSQAPKLLFHYYDKDFNNEADTPDNFQSRRPNTSFCFLDIRSPGLGDTAMYLCATSRRTGADQPQHFGDGTRLSIL.

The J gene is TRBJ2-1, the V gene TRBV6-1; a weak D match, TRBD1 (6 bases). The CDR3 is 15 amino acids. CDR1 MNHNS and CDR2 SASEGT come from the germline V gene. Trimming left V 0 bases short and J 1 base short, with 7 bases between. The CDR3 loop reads CASSEATGSYNEQFF. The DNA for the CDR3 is TGTGCCAGCAGTGAAGCTACAGGGTCCTACAATGAGCAGTTCTTC.